The clone carrying this TCR beta chain was seen a few times. As yet, its antigen is unknown. Via MiXCR, TCRdb re-called the 5' RACE reads, giving one row per CDR3 protein. The sample holds fewer than 450,000 distinct CDR3 sequences; more than 9% are singletons and the top ten take 18%. This entry is derived from a study of T cells after yellow fever vaccination. Broader study findings: Post-booster repertoires again held most primary-vaccination clones (roughly 95% CD4, about 88% CD8).

The CDR3 is 14 amino acids. V lost 3 bases and J 3 bases, leaving 10 bases between the germline ends. CDR1 SGHTA and CDR2 FQGNSA come from the germline V gene. The origin of this receptor is a man aged 18 to 29 who received the YFV17D yellow fever vaccine. Specimen: PBMCs, collected on the day of the first yellow fever vaccination. The V call is TRBV7-2, the J call TRBJ2-3, with D maybe TRBD2 (7 bases). CDR3 in DNA: TGTGCCAGCAGCTTCGAGGGGGGGACAGATACGCAGTATTTT. It specifies CASSFEGGTDTQYF.